Listed below are T cell receptor beta chains from one sample, sequenced in a study of T-cell reconstitution after alpha-beta-depleted transplantation in children. TCRdb reprocessed the PCR reads with MiXCR, giving one entry per CDR3 protein. The profile shows 900,000 or so distinct CDR3 sequences, about 15% of them singletons. The sample consisted of PBMCs, mostly from graft donor cells, taken 360 days after TCRalphabeta/CD19-depleted stem cell transplant. These receptor sequences come from a male patient under 18 who had a stem cell transplant for acute lymphoblastic leukemia, so the T cells may come from the graft donor. Each CDR3 is given with its conserved first and last residue. The D gene is left open where the match is weak. Size tells how often a clone was seen (once, few, many) or the class of an expanded clone, and some rows leave it out.

DNA: TGCGCCAGCAGCGGGACTAGTAACCCTGCACACACCGGGGAGCTGTTTTTT
CDR3: CASSGTSNPAHTGELFF
J: TRBJ2-2
size: few
D: TRBD2
V: TRBV5-1

DNA: TGCAGCGTTCGGGGACTAGCGGGATACGAGCAGTACTTC
CDR3: CSVRGLAGYEQYF
J: TRBJ2-7
size: many
D: TRBD2
V: TRBV29-1

DNA: TGCAGCGTTGAGTCTAGCGGATGGTACCAAGAGACCCAGTACTTC
CDR3: CSVESSGWYQETQYF
J: TRBJ2-5
size: .
D: TRBD2
V: TRBV29-1

DNA: TGCAGCCCTCCCTCCGGGACTTACAATGAGCAGTTCTTC
CDR3: CSPPSGTYNEQFF
J: TRBJ2-1
size: many
D: .
V: TRBV29-1

DNA: TGTGCCAGCTCACCGGGAGGCAGGGCCCACTCCTACAATGAGCAGTTCTTC
CDR3: CASSPGGRAHSYNEQFF
J: TRBJ2-1
size: once
D: .
V: TRBV18

DNA: TGCGCCAGCAGCCCTAGGACAGGGGGCGCTTCCGAGCAGTACTTC
CDR3: CASSPRTGGASEQYF
J: TRBJ2-7
size: few
D: TRBD1
V: TRBV4-1

DNA: TGTGCCAGCAGTTTTTCGGCGGGGCACTATGGCTACACCTTC
CDR3: CASSFSAGHYGYTF
J: TRBJ1-2
size: .
D: .
V: TRBV12-3/TRBV12-4

DNA: TGTGCCAGCAGTTTAAGCGGGAGGAGCCACAATGAGCAGTTCTTC
CDR3: CASSLSGRSHNEQFF
J: TRBJ2-1
size: few
D: TRBD2
V: TRBV12-3/TRBV12-4

DNA: TGTGCCAGCAGACAGGGAGGGGAGACCCAGTACTTC
CDR3: CASRQGGETQYF
J: TRBJ2-5
size: many
D: .
V: TRBV7-2

DNA: TGTGCCAGCAGACCTACAGGGGCCCCCTACGAGCAGTACTTC
CDR3: CASRPTGAPYEQYF
J: TRBJ2-7
size: .
D: TRBD1
V: TRBV12-3/TRBV12-4

DNA: TGTGCCAGCAGTGAGATCGGCGGGACTCACTCCTACGAGCAGTACTTC
CDR3: CASSEIGGTHSYEQYF
J: TRBJ2-7
size: few
D: .
V: TRBV6-4

DNA: TGTGCCAGCAGCCCCTTGACTCCGACCAATGAGCAGTTCTTC
CDR3: CASSPLTPTNEQFF
J: TRBJ2-1
size: .
D: .
V: TRBV7-2

DNA: TGTGCCAGCAACGGAGACTCTAGCGCCATGAGCTCCTACGAGCAGTACTTC
CDR3: CASNGDSSAMSSYEQYF
J: TRBJ2-7
size: few
D: .
V: TRBV2

DNA: TGCAGTGTCATAAGACGGGGCGGGACGGGGTATAATGAGCAGTTCTTC
CDR3: CSVIRRGGTGYNEQFF
J: TRBJ2-1
size: many
D: .
V: TRBV20-1

DNA: TGCGCCAGCAGCCTGGGAGGGCCGAACAATGAGCAGTTCTTC
CDR3: CASSLGGPNNEQFF
J: TRBJ2-1
size: few
D: TRBD2
V: TRBV5-1

DNA: TGTGCCACCAGTGACCCCCGACTAGCGGTCTACAATGAGCAGTTCTTC
CDR3: CATSDPRLAVYNEQFF
J: TRBJ2-1
size: few
D: TRBD2
V: TRBV24-1

DNA: TGTGCCAGCAGTTTACTGCGGGGCTGCACCGGGGAGCTGTTTTTT
CDR3: CASSLLRGCTGELFF
J: TRBJ2-2
size: .
D: .
V: TRBV27

DNA: TGTGCCAGCAGCTTAGGCAGGACACGTAATTCACCCCTCCACTTT
CDR3: CASSLGRTRNSPLHF
J: TRBJ1-6
size: few
D: .
V: TRBV7-3

DNA: TGTGCCAGCAGCCCAAGCGGGAGGGCCCCGCTCTTC
CDR3: CASSPSGRAPLF
J: TRBJ2-1
size: .
D: TRBD2
V: TRBV14

DNA: TGTGCCAGCAGCCAAGAGGGGGCGGGAGGGCTCCGCACGGCAGATACGCAGTATTTT
CDR3: CASSQEGAGGLRTADTQYF
J: TRBJ2-3
size: .
D: TRBD2
V: TRBV4-2

DNA: TGTGCCAGCAGCCAAGTTCGCGGGAGGGGCGTTTCCTACGAGCAGTACTTC
CDR3: CASSQVRGRGVSYEQYF
J: TRBJ2-7
size: .
D: TRBD2
V: TRBV3-1

DNA: TGCAGTGCTAGAGAAGGGGGCACTGAAGCTTTCTTT
CDR3: CSAREGGTEAFF
J: TRBJ1-1
size: many
D: .
V: TRBV20-1

DNA: TGTGCCAGCAGTCAAGAAGGACTAGCGGGAGCTGGTCAGTTCTTC
CDR3: CASSQEGLAGAGQFF
J: TRBJ2-1
size: many
D: TRBD2
V: TRBV3-1

DNA: TGCGCCAGCAGCCAGGCTTTAACAGATACGCAGTATTTT
CDR3: CASSQALTDTQYF
J: TRBJ2-3
size: many
D: .
V: TRBV4-1

DNA: TGCGCCAGCAGCTTACAGGGCAACAATCAGCCCCAGCATTTT
CDR3: CASSLQGNNQPQHF
J: TRBJ1-5
size: .
D: .
V: TRBV5-1

DNA: TGCAGTGCCATGACAGGGGGCAGTAGCAATCAGCCCCAGCATTTT
CDR3: CSAMTGGSSNQPQHF
J: TRBJ1-5
size: .
D: TRBD1
V: TRBV20-1

DNA: TGCAGTGCTAGGCGGACTAGCGGGGCGATTACCGGGGAGCTGTTTTTT
CDR3: CSARRTSGAITGELFF
J: TRBJ2-2
size: many
D: TRBD2
V: TRBV20-1

DNA: TGCGCCAGCAGCTCCGACAGCACTGGGAGCTCCTACAATGAGCAGTTCTTC
CDR3: CASSSDSTGSSYNEQFF
J: TRBJ2-1
size: .
D: .
V: TRBV5-1

DNA: TGCAGTGCTTTAAGCTGGGGCCAAGAGACCCAGTACTTC
CDR3: CSALSWGQETQYF
J: TRBJ2-5
size: once
D: .
V: TRBV20-1

DNA: TGTGCCAGCAGCCAAGAGTGGTTCAGGCCCAATGTAGCTTTCTTT
CDR3: CASSQEWFRPNVAFF
J: TRBJ1-1
size: many
D: .
V: TRBV3-1

DNA: TGTGCCTGGAGTGTACAGCACGCGCAGTACTTC
CDR3: CAWSVQHAQYF
J: TRBJ2-7
size: .
D: .
V: TRBV30